Listed here are 22 T cell receptor beta chains from one sample, sequenced in a study of T cells in Graves' hyperthyroidism and ophthalmopathy. Amplified regions were TCR beta CDR3 sequences from RNA transcripts. The study used the HTBI primer set for a first-round RT-PCR of the TCR CDR3. TCRdb re-derived calls from the multiplex PCR reads in MiXCR, one entry per CDR3 protein. Of about 690,000 distinct CDR3 sequences in the sample, 17% are singletons; the top ten hold 15% to 17%. The sample taken for sequencing was blood. Source of these receptors: a middle-aged man with Graves' hyperthyroidism.

About this clonotype itself: A clone one base away is much larger, so this may be a read error. This chain joins TRBV29-1 and TRBJ1-2; no reliable D call. V shed 4 bases and J shed 4 bases, with 13 bases lying between them. The CDR3 extends over 13 amino acids. Germline loops: CDR1 SQVTM, CDR2 ANQGSEA. For the CDR3, the DNA is TGCAGCGTTGGTTCGCAGGATGGCTATGGCTACACCTTC. Translating it yields CSVGSQDGYGYTF.

Many counts were recorded for this clonotype. The chain uses TRBV29-1 and TRBJ2-7; tentatively, D is TRBD1 (6 bases). The V and J ends lost 4 bases and 2 bases respectively, with 12 bases between them. Germline-derived CDR1 and CDR2 are SQVTM and ANQGSEA. This CDR3 has 13 residues. CDR3 region: CSVGRDNAYEQYF. The CDR3 bases are TGCAGCGTTGGCCGGGACAACGCCTACGAGCAGTACTTC.

This clonotype was detected many times. This chain connects TRBV6-5 to TRBJ2-5, with 7 bases that match TRBD1. The CDR3 runs to 13 residues. Germline V gene data show CDR1 as MNHEY and CDR2 as SVGAGI. V was clipped by 2 bases and J by 9 bases; unmatched bases: 6. CDR3 in amino acids: CASSYRQGLPQYF. The CDR3 DNA reads as TGTGCCAGCAGTTACCGACAGGGTTTGCCCCAGTACTTC.

This clonotype was seen more than once but under ten times. V is TRBV24-1 and J is TRBJ1-1; no clear D. The CDR3 contains 12 residues. Germline CDR1 KGHDR, CDR2 SFDVKD. V lost 7 bases and J lost 4, with 9 bases in between. The CDR3 region has the DNA TGTGCCACCAGGGGATTAGGCACTGAAGCTTTCTTT. It yields the protein CATRGLGTEAFF.

The rearrangement links TRBV28 to TRBJ1-5; no clear D. Germline assignment: CDR1 MDHEN and CDR2 SYDVKM. This CDR3 spans 16 amino acids. V lost 6 bases, J lost 0 bases, and 15 bases lay in between. The CDR3 protein is CASSSARPISNQPQHF. The DNA of the CDR3 is TGTGCCAGCAGCTCAGCCCGACCCATTAGCAATCAGCCCCAGCATTTT.

This clonotype was counted a few times. The chain links TRBV12-3 or TRBV12-4 to TRBJ2-5; tentative D call: TRBD1 (6 bases). Trimming took 6 bases from V and 9 from J, leaving 17 bases between them. The length of the CDR3 is 13 residues. The CDR3: CASRPTGAGAQYF. CDR3 nucleotide sequence: TGTGCCAGCAGGCCGACAGGTGCTGGGGCCCAGTACTTC.

This clonotype came up many times. The CDR3 coding sequence is TGTGCCAGCAGTGGAACCGTGGGCACTGAAGCTTTCTTT. It specifies CASSGTVGTEAFF. This rearrangement joins TRBV2 to TRBJ1-1; D unclear. The CDR3 spans 13 residues. V was cut by 4 bases and J by 4 bases, with 10 bases left in between. Germline CDR1 is SNHLY and CDR2 is FYNNEI. Filled out from reference TRBV2 and TRBJ1-1, the complete variable domain reads EPEVTQTPSHQVTQMGQEVILRCVPISNHLYFYWYRQILGQKVEFLVSFYNNEISEKSEIFDDQFSVERPDGSNFTLKIRSTKLEDSAMYFCASSGTVGTEAFFGQGTRLTVV.

The V call is TRBV29-1, the J call TRBJ2-3; D gene uncertain. V was trimmed by 1 base and J by 4 bases, leaving 6 bases between them. Looked up from germline, CDR1 is SQVTM and CDR2 is ANQGSEA. This CDR3 region has 12 residues. CDR3 amino acids: CSVEVRPDTQYF. The CDR3 DNA reads as TGCAGCGTTGAAGTTCGGCCAGATACGCAGTATTTT.

There are many counts of this clonotype. The chain is built from TRBV28 and TRBJ1-5; D uncertain. The CDR3 consists of 14 residues. CDR1 is MDHEN and CDR2 is SYDVKM in the germline V gene. V lost 7 bases to trimming and J lost 14 bases, with 24 bases between them. DNA for the CDR3: TGTGCCAGCACATTGGAGGACTCCCCCACTCGGAAGCATTTT. This sequence encodes CASTLEDSPTRKHF.

On this clonotype: The junction does not match germline at one end; this may be a read error. This chain connects TRBV2 to TRBJ2-7; D assignment may be TRBD1 or TRBD2 (5 bases each). The germline V gene has CDR1 SNHLY and CDR2 FYNNEI. There are 15 residues in the CDR3. This chain's CDR3 is CASSERGGFSYEQYF. The CDR3 DNA sequence: TGTGCCAGCAGTGAACGTGGGGGATTCTCCTATGAGCAGTACTTC.

This clonotype was counted between two and nine times. V and J are TRBV30 and TRBJ1-3; D is ambiguous. From germline, CDR1 is GTSNPN and CDR2 SVGIG (reference sequence). The V and J ends lost 2 bases and 0 bases respectively, with 8 bases between them. The CDR3 length is 14 residues. The chain's CDR3 is CAWSWWDSGNTIYF. The CDR3 DNA reads TGTGCCTGGAGTTGGTGGGACTCTGGAAACACCATATATTTT. Combining the CDR3 with reference TRBV30 and TRBJ1-3 gives the whole variable domain SQTIHQWPATLVQPVGSPLSLECTVEGTSNPNLYWYRQAAGRGLQLLFYSVGIGQISSEVPQNLSASRPQDRQFILSSKKLLLSDSGFYLCAWSWWDSGNTIYFGEGSWLTVV.

Remarks on this clonotype: This may arise from a read error, as a much more abundant clone is one base away. This chain joins TRBV30 and TRBJ2-7; D is unclear. The CDR3 has 12 amino acids. V lost 0 bases, J lost 1 base, and 4 bases lay in between. CDR1 is GTSNPN and CDR2 is SVGIG in the germline V gene (reference sequence). The CDR3 sequence is CAWSVASYEQYF. CDR3 bases: TGTGCCTGGAGTGTAGCGTCCTACGAGCAGTACTTC.

The table lists this clonotype with many counts. The chain uses TRBV29-1 and TRBJ2-3, with 8 positions matching TRBD2. The trim removed 6 bases at V and 4 bases at J, leaving 15 bases unmatched. Germline V gene lookup returns CDR1 SQVTM and CDR2 ANQGSEA. The CDR3 covers 16 residues. The CDR3 bases are TGCAGCGTCATAAGCGGGAGACTGCAAGTATCAGATACGCAGTATTTT. Protein: CSVISGRLQVSDTQYF.

This clonotype came up many times. The chain employs TRBV6-5 and TRBJ1-6; a weak D match, TRBD1 (5 bases). The CDR3 is 18 residues long. V lost 0 bases to trimming and J lost 9 bases, with 21 bases between them. Germline-derived CDR1 and CDR2 are MNHEY and SVGAGI. CDR3 residues: CASSYSKFMEGRVSPLHF. The DNA for the CDR3 is TGTGCCAGCAGTTACTCGAAGTTCATGGAGGGGCGTGTTTCACCCCTCCACTTT.

V gene TRBV19 combines with J gene TRBJ1-1, with 9 bases identical to TRBD1. This CDR3 has 12 residues. Germline V gene lookup returns CDR1 LNHDA and CDR2 SQIVND (reference sequence). Trimming removed 7 bases from V and 7 bases from J; junction bases left unmatched: 4. The CDR3 DNA reads as TGTGCCAGTAACAGGGGGCTGGATGAAGCTTTCTTT. This translates into CASNRGLDEAFF.

This clonotype has at least ten counts. The rearrangement joins TRBV5-1 to TRBJ2-1; TRBD2 matches at 11 bases. V was pared by 2 bases and J by 6 bases, with 4 bases of the junction left unmatched. Germline CDR1 and CDR2: SGHRS and YFSETQ. The CDR3 loop spans 15 amino acids. The CDR3 DNA reads TGCGCCAGCAGCTTCATAGCGGGAGGGCCCAATGAGCAGTTCTTC. Its translation is CASSFIAGGPNEQFF.

CDR3 sequence reads: CSARDLQRRGDEQYF. The DNA for the CDR3 is TGCAGTGCTAGAGATCTTCAGAGAAGGGGTGACGAGCAGTACTTC. V usage is TRBV20-1 and J usage is TRBJ2-7; the D gene is possibly TRBD1 (5 bases). Between the trimmed V and J ends, which lost 0 bases and 5 bases, there was a span of 17 bases. The CDR3 covers 15 residues. Germline CDR1 reads DFQATT; CDR2 reads SNEGSKA (reference sequence).

This clonotype was seen repeatedly, ten times or more. The rearrangement uses TRBV2 and TRBJ2-2, with TRBD1 matching 7 bases. The length of the CDR3 is 15 residues. Germline CDR1 is SNHLY and CDR2 is FYNNEI. V lost 1 base to trimming and J lost 3 bases; unmatched junction nucleotides: 2. The CDR3: CASSEGTGYTGELFF. CDR3 bases: TGTGCCAGCAGTGAAGGGACAGGTTACACCGGGGAGCTGTTTTTT.

About this clonotype itself: A much larger clone lies one base from this, so it may be a read error. It is likely a read error, because the conserved phenylalanine at the end of the CDR3 is missing. This chain connects TRBV19 to TRBJ2-5, with 7 nucleotides matching TRBD1. Germline V CDR1 and CDR2: LNHDA, SQIVND (reference sequence). After removal of 6 bases from V and 4 bases from J, the junction contained 8 bases not matched to a gene. There are 14 residues in the CDR3. CDR3 nucleotide sequence: TGTGCCAGTAGAGGTAGGGGGCTAGGAGAGACCCAGTACCTC. Protein: CASRGRGLGETQYL.

V and J are TRBV7-2 and TRBJ2-5; D not certain. Trimming left V 3 bases short and J 2 bases short, with 19 bases between. CDR1 and CDR2 (germline): SGHTA, FQGNSA. This CDR3 region has 17 residues. CDR3 DNA: TGTGCCAGCAGCTTGGGTGTGGCCTATTATTCTCAAGAGACCCAGTACTTC. It encodes CASSLGVAYYSQETQYF.

This clonotype showed up many times. This sequence joins TRBV20-1 and TRBJ2-1; 7 bases fit TRBD2. This CDR3 is built from 13 residues. The J segment lost 9 bases and the V segment lost 2 bases, leaving 7 bases of the junction unmatched. Germline assignment: CDR1 DFQATT and CDR2 SNEGSKA (reference sequence). The CDR3 region has the DNA TGCAGTGCTAGACCGCACCCTAGCGGTGAGCAGTTCTTC. Protein product: CSARPHPSGEQFF.

This clonotype was recorded many times. This chain links TRBV28 with TRBJ2-7; tentatively, D is TRBD1 (6 bases). Germline V gene data show CDR1 as MDHEN and CDR2 as SYDVKM. This CDR3 has 14 residues. The germline V and J ends were trimmed by 6 bases and 5 bases, with 17 bases remaining between them. The CDR3: CASSTLGGRNEQYF. The DNA of the CDR3 is TGTGCCAGCAGCACGCTAGGGGGTAGAAACGAGCAGTACTTC.